This is a list of T cell receptor beta chains from one sample in a study of glioma-infiltrating T cells after dendritic cell vaccination. TCRdb's table, derived via immunoSEQ multiplex PCR, lists solely in-frame clones and lacks some. The table shows 99,000 or so clones, with 75% to 90% occurring only once. The sequencing used blood, collected after dendritic cell vaccination. These receptor sequences come from a human donor with glioblastoma. The CDR3 runs from the conserved cysteine through the conserved F or W. The D gene is left open where the match is weak. Where a row states a size, it is once, few, many or the class of an expanded clone; other rows omit it.

d_call: .; v_call: TRBV18; j_call: TRBJ2-1; clone_size: .; cdr3_nt: TGTGCCAGCTCACCAACGGCGAGCGACGGTGAGCAGTTCTTC; cdr3_aa: CASSPTASDGEQFF
d_call: .; v_call: TRBV5-1; j_call: TRBJ1-1; clone_size: .; cdr3_nt: TGCGCCAGCAGCTCCCTAGGGGTGAACACTGAAGCTTTCTTT; cdr3_aa: CASSSLGVNTEAFF
d_call: .; v_call: TRBV12-5; j_call: TRBJ1-1; clone_size: .; cdr3_nt: TGTGCTAGTGGTTTGGTACTCTCCCGGGGGGCCCTCATGAACACTGAAGCTTTCTTT; cdr3_aa: CASGLVLSRGALMNTEAFF
d_call: .; v_call: TRBV6-5; j_call: TRBJ1-2; clone_size: .; cdr3_nt: TGTGCCAGCATCTCCTCGGGGGGAAGCTATGGCTACACCTTC; cdr3_aa: CASISSGGSYGYTF
d_call: TRBD2; v_call: TRBV4-1; j_call: TRBJ2-5; clone_size: .; cdr3_nt: TGCGCCAGCAGCCACCGACTAGCGGGGGAAGAGACCCAGTACTTC; cdr3_aa: CASSHRLAGEETQYF
d_call: .; v_call: TRBV28; j_call: TRBJ1-3; clone_size: .; cdr3_nt: TGTGCCAGCAGTTTATCCGCCGGGGGGGCGTTCGGAAACACCATATATTTT; cdr3_aa: CASSLSAGGAFGNTIYF
d_call: .; v_call: TRBV7-2; j_call: TRBJ1-5; clone_size: .; cdr3_nt: TGTGCCAGCAGCTTAGCGGGACTGCTCAATCAGCCCCAGCATTTT; cdr3_aa: CASSLAGLLNQPQHF
d_call: .; v_call: TRBV19; j_call: TRBJ2-3; clone_size: .; cdr3_nt: TGTGCCAGCGGGGGGCCTAGCACAGATACGCAGTATTTT; cdr3_aa: CASGGPSTDTQYF
d_call: .; v_call: TRBV6-6; j_call: TRBJ2-2; clone_size: .; cdr3_nt: TGTGCCAGCAGTCCCCAAGGCGGTGACACCGGGGAGCTGTTTTTT; cdr3_aa: CASSPQGGDTGELFF
d_call: TRBD1; v_call: TRBV29-1; j_call: TRBJ2-1; clone_size: .; cdr3_nt: TGCAGCGCTGACAGGGGCAACTACAATGAGCAGTTCTTC; cdr3_aa: CSADRGNYNEQFF
d_call: TRBD2; v_call: TRBV7-6; j_call: TRBJ2-1; clone_size: .; cdr3_nt: TGTGCCAGCAGCCTGAGACAGGGTGGGGGACTAGCGGGAGGGGAGCAGTTCTTC; cdr3_aa: CASSLRQGGGLAGGEQFF
d_call: .; v_call: TRBV4-1; j_call: TRBJ1-2; clone_size: .; cdr3_nt: TGCGCCAGCAGCCAAGATTTCCCAGGCTTGAGAGGCTACACCTTC; cdr3_aa: CASSQDFPGLRGYTF
d_call: TRBD1; v_call: TRBV28; j_call: TRBJ1-1; clone_size: .; cdr3_nt: TGTGCCAGCAGTTTAGGAACAGGGGTGATGAACACTGAAGCTTTCTTT; cdr3_aa: CASSLGTGVMNTEAFF
d_call: .; v_call: TRBV5-1; j_call: TRBJ2-2; clone_size: .; cdr3_nt: TGCGCCACCGGGAAGGCGGACACCGGGGAGCTGTTTTTT; cdr3_aa: CATGKADTGELFF
d_call: .; v_call: TRBV7-3; j_call: TRBJ2-6; clone_size: .; cdr3_nt: TGTGCCAGCAGCCCGGGACACCACTCTGGGGCCAACGTCCTGACTTTC; cdr3_aa: CASSPGHHSGANVLTF
d_call: .; v_call: TRBV5-1; j_call: TRBJ1-2; clone_size: once; cdr3_nt: TGCGCCAGCAGCTTGTCGGCAGGGGCTAACTATGGCTACACCTTC; cdr3_aa: CASSLSAGANYGYTF
d_call: .; v_call: TRBV9; j_call: TRBJ2-2; clone_size: .; cdr3_nt: TGTGCCAGCAGCGTAGCATTCGGGGAGCTGTTTTTT; cdr3_aa: CASSVAFGELFF
d_call: .; v_call: TRBV5-6; j_call: TRBJ2-2; clone_size: .; cdr3_nt: TGTGCCAGCAGCTTGTGGGCCACCACTTACGGGGAGCTGTTTTTT; cdr3_aa: CASSLWATTYGELFF
d_call: TRBD1; v_call: TRBV2; j_call: TRBJ2-4; clone_size: .; cdr3_nt: TGTGCCAGCAGTCGACAGGGGGCCAAAAACATTCAGTACTTC; cdr3_aa: CASSRQGAKNIQYF
d_call: TRBD2; v_call: TRBV28; j_call: TRBJ2-7; clone_size: .; cdr3_nt: TGTGCCAGCAGCTCCCCGGGGGGGCTTCACTACGAGCAGTACTTC; cdr3_aa: CASSSPGGLHYEQYF
d_call: .; v_call: TRBV6-6; j_call: TRBJ2-1; clone_size: .; cdr3_nt: TGTGCCAGCAGCGGTCCGGTTGGTGAGCAGTTCTTC; cdr3_aa: CASSGPVGEQFF
d_call: TRBD2; v_call: TRBV6-1; j_call: TRBJ2-7; clone_size: .; cdr3_nt: TGTGCCAGCACCAGAGCGGGAGGCCCCAACGAGCAGTACTTC; cdr3_aa: CASTRAGGPNEQYF
d_call: .; v_call: TRBV12-5; j_call: TRBJ1-1; clone_size: .; cdr3_nt: TGTGCTAGTGGTACTACTTCGAAAGGAGGACCCCCCGGGACTGAAGCTTTCTTT; cdr3_aa: CASGTTSKGGPPGTEAFF
d_call: .; v_call: TRBV29-1; j_call: TRBJ1-1; clone_size: .; cdr3_nt: TGCAGCGGGCGCGGGCCAGACACTGAAGCTTTCTTT; cdr3_aa: CSGRGPDTEAFF
d_call: TRBD2; v_call: TRBV11-2; j_call: TRBJ2-5; clone_size: .; cdr3_nt: TGTGCCAGCAGCTTAGATTTGGCGGGAGGGTACCAAGAGACCCAGTACTTC; cdr3_aa: CASSLDLAGGYQETQYF
d_call: .; v_call: TRBV5-4; j_call: TRBJ1-2; clone_size: once; cdr3_nt: TGTGCCAGCAGCGGCAGGGAGGCGAGCTATGGCTACACCTTC; cdr3_aa: CASSGREASYGYTF
d_call: .; v_call: TRBV9; j_call: TRBJ2-3; clone_size: .; cdr3_nt: TGTGCCAGCAGCGTATACGGACAGTTCACAGATACGCAGTATTTT; cdr3_aa: CASSVYGQFTDTQYF
d_call: .; v_call: TRBV9; j_call: TRBJ2-1; clone_size: .; cdr3_nt: TGTGCCAGCAGCGTAGGGGGGCGGAGAAGTCGGGATGAGCAGTTCTTC; cdr3_aa: CASSVGGRRSRDEQFF
d_call: .; v_call: TRBV27; j_call: TRBJ2-2; clone_size: .; cdr3_nt: TGTGCCAGCAGTTTAAGGCAGGATAACACCGGGGAGCTGTTTTTT; cdr3_aa: CASSLRQDNTGELFF
d_call: .; v_call: TRBV5-4; j_call: TRBJ1-2; clone_size: .; cdr3_nt: TGTGCCATCTCAGGGCGGGGGGAAGGAACCGGCTACACCTTC; cdr3_aa: CAISGRGEGTGYTF
d_call: .; v_call: TRBV29-1; j_call: TRBJ2-1; clone_size: .; cdr3_nt: TGCAGCGTTTACCAGGACTTACAGTTCTTC; cdr3_aa: CSVYQDLQFF
d_call: TRBD1; v_call: TRBV5-1; j_call: TRBJ1-2; clone_size: .; cdr3_nt: TGCGCCAGCAGCCTAGGACAGGGGAGTATAGGCTACACCTTC; cdr3_aa: CASSLGQGSIGYTF
d_call: .; v_call: TRBV18; j_call: TRBJ1-1; clone_size: .; cdr3_nt: TGTGCCAGCTCACAATTACAGGGTAACACTGAAGCTTTCTTT; cdr3_aa: CASSQLQGNTEAFF
d_call: TRBD2; v_call: TRBV20-1; j_call: TRBJ2-7; clone_size: .; cdr3_nt: TGCAGTGGTAGCGGGAGCAACGAGCAGTACTTC; cdr3_aa: CSGSGSNEQYF
d_call: TRBD2; v_call: TRBV19; j_call: TRBJ2-1; clone_size: .; cdr3_nt: TGTGCCAGTAGTATACGAGCTAGCGGTCGGGGTGAGCAGTTCTTC; cdr3_aa: CASSIRASGRGEQFF
d_call: TRBD1; v_call: TRBV18; j_call: TRBJ1-2; clone_size: once; cdr3_nt: TGTGCCAGCTCACCACGGGGCAGGTGGGACAGCGCAACGGTGAACTATGGCTACACCTTC; cdr3_aa: CASSPRGRWDSATVNYGYTF
d_call: TRBD1; v_call: TRBV29-1; j_call: TRBJ2-7; clone_size: .; cdr3_nt: TGCAGCGCTACTCGACAGGGGAACGAGCAGTACTTC; cdr3_aa: CSATRQGNEQYF
d_call: .; v_call: TRBV28; j_call: TRBJ1-5; clone_size: .; cdr3_nt: TGTGCCAGCAGTTTATGGGACACCAATCAGCCCCAGCATTTT; cdr3_aa: CASSLWDTNQPQHF
d_call: .; v_call: TRBV5-1; j_call: TRBJ1-1; clone_size: few; cdr3_nt: TGCGCCAGCAGCTTGGTTCCAAACACTGAAGCTTTCTTT; cdr3_aa: CASSLVPNTEAFF
d_call: TRBD2; v_call: TRBV7-8; j_call: TRBJ2-5; clone_size: .; cdr3_nt: TGTGCCAGCAGTTGGACTAGACAAGAGACCCAGTACTTC; cdr3_aa: CASSWTRQETQYF
d_call: TRBD2; v_call: TRBV5-1; j_call: TRBJ2-5; clone_size: .; cdr3_nt: TGCGCCAGCAGTCGGCTAGCGGAAGAGACCCAGTACTTC; cdr3_aa: CASSRLAEETQYF
d_call: TRBD2; v_call: TRBV6-1; j_call: TRBJ2-1; clone_size: .; cdr3_nt: TGTGCCTCCAAAGCCGGGGGGGCCCTTAATGAGCAGTTCTTC; cdr3_aa: CASKAGGALNEQFF
d_call: .; v_call: TRBV18; j_call: TRBJ1-1; clone_size: .; cdr3_nt: TGTGCCAGCTCACCGGCCGGACAGCTCCGCTTCATGAACACTGAAGCTTTCTTT; cdr3_aa: CASSPAGQLRFMNTEAFF
d_call: TRBD2; v_call: TRBV6-1; j_call: TRBJ2-7; clone_size: few; cdr3_nt: TGTGCCACCCGACTAGCGGGCGGTTACGAGCAGTACTTC; cdr3_aa: CATRLAGGYEQYF
d_call: TRBD1; v_call: TRBV9; j_call: TRBJ1-4; clone_size: .; cdr3_nt: TGTGCCAGCAGCCCTGGGTGGCAGGGGGTGGGGAAACTGTTTTTT; cdr3_aa: CASSPGWQGVGKLFF
d_call: .; v_call: TRBV6-5; j_call: TRBJ2-2; clone_size: few; cdr3_nt: TGTGCCAGCAGTTACACTTCTGCCGGGGAGCTGTTTTTT; cdr3_aa: CASSYTSAGELFF
d_call: .; v_call: TRBV6-5; j_call: TRBJ1-5; clone_size: .; cdr3_nt: TGTGCCAGCAGTTACGCAGGGGCAGGCAATCAGCCCCAGCATTTT; cdr3_aa: CASSYAGAGNQPQHF
d_call: .; v_call: TRBV19; j_call: TRBJ1-2; clone_size: .; cdr3_nt: TGTGCCAGTAGTCCCGACAGATTTAATGGCTACACCTTC; cdr3_aa: CASSPDRFNGYTF
d_call: .; v_call: TRBV13; j_call: TRBJ2-7; clone_size: .; cdr3_nt: TGTGCCAGCAGCCGGCGGGGGCCTTTGTACGAGCAGTACTTC; cdr3_aa: CASSRRGPLYEQYF
d_call: .; v_call: TRBV27; j_call: TRBJ1-2; clone_size: .; cdr3_nt: TGTGCCAGCAGTTTCGCACAGGGCTATGGCTACACCTTC; cdr3_aa: CASSFAQGYGYTF
d_call: .; v_call: TRBV29-1; j_call: TRBJ2-1; clone_size: .; cdr3_nt: TGCAGCGGACTGGGGGACTTATCCTACAATGAGCAGTTCTTC; cdr3_aa: CSGLGDLSYNEQFF
d_call: .; v_call: TRBV13; j_call: TRBJ2-7; clone_size: .; cdr3_nt: TGTGCCAGCAGCGCGGACAACGTCCCCTACGAGCAGTACTTC; cdr3_aa: CASSADNVPYEQYF
d_call: .; v_call: TRBV27; j_call: TRBJ2-4; clone_size: .; cdr3_nt: TGTGCCAGCAGTTTTCAGGGTTCCAACATTCAGTACTTC; cdr3_aa: CASSFQGSNIQYF
d_call: TRBD1; v_call: TRBV10-2; j_call: TRBJ1-2; clone_size: .; cdr3_nt: TGCGCCAGCGGGGGACAGGTGGACTATGGCTACACCTTC; cdr3_aa: CASGGQVDYGYTF
d_call: .; v_call: TRBV5-4; j_call: TRBJ1-1; clone_size: .; cdr3_nt: TGTGCCAGCAGCTTGTGGGGGGTGGACACTGAAGCTTTCTTT; cdr3_aa: CASSLWGVDTEAFF